Below, 8 T cell receptor beta chains from the same sample are listed, as sequenced in a study of blood T cell repertoires in COVID-19. Generated by immunoSEQ multiplex PCR, the TCRdb table keeps only in-frame clones and is missing some. The sample yields just under 350,000 clones, around 87% seen once. Sequences were obtained from peripheral blood. These receptors all stem from a woman between 45 and 65 years old with COVID-19, enrolled during active disease.

The gene calls are TRBV24-1 and TRBJ2-5; maybe TRBD2 (6 bases). The CDR3 runs 13 residues. Germline loops: CDR1 KGHDR, CDR2 SFDVKD. Trimming left V 0 bases short and J 9 bases short, with 10 bases between. CDR3 sequence reads: CATSDLPRGAQYF. The CDR3 DNA follows: TGTGCCACCAGTGATTTGCCCCGCGGGGCCCAGTACTTC.

This chain links TRBV30 with TRBJ2-7; possibly TRBD2 for D (5 bases). Germline V gives CDR1 GTSNPN, CDR2 SVGIG (reference sequence). V lost 5 bases, J lost 3 bases, and 14 bases lay in between. The CDR3 is made up of 13 amino acids. The CDR3 loop reads CAWESRGFYEQYF. DNA of the CDR3: TGTGCCTGGGAAAGCAGAGGGTTCTACGAGCAGTACTTC.

This clone appeared once. CDR3 sequence (DNA): TGTGCCTGGGCAATGAAGACACAAGCTTTCTTT. Translation: CAWAMKTQAFF. The genes are TRBV30 and TRBJ1-1; D is unclear. This CDR3 is built from 11 residues. Germline assignment: CDR1 GTSNPN and CDR2 SVGIG (reference sequence). The germline V and J ends were trimmed by 5 bases and 9 bases, with 13 bases remaining between them.

The V call is TRBV4-1, the J call TRBJ2-7; 11 bases fit TRBD1. CDR3 size: 16 residues. The ends lost 4 bases at V and 3 bases at J; junction bases unmatched: 8. The V gene's germline CDR1 is MGHRA and CDR2 YSYEKL. The CDR3 loop is CASSPLGQGAIYEQYF. CDR3 sequence (DNA): TGCGCCAGCAGCCCTCTCGGACAGGGGGCGATCTACGAGCAGTACTTC.

CDR3 sequence: CASSPGELAGRWDQETQYF. For the CDR3, the DNA is TGTGCCAGCAGCCCGGGCGAACTAGCGGGGAGGTGGGATCAAGAGACCCAGTACTTC. V usage is TRBV14 and J usage is TRBJ2-5, with TRBD2 matching 10 bases. V lost 4 bases to trimming and J lost 2 bases; unmatched junction nucleotides: 16. The germline CDR1 and CDR2 sequences are SGHDN and FVKESK. This CDR3 is built from 19 residues. Full variable domain (remainder filled in from reference TRBV14 and TRBJ2-5): EAGVTQFPSHSVIEKGQTVTLRCDPISGHDNLYWYRRVMGKEIKFLLHFVKESKQDESGMPNNRFLAERTGGTYSTLKVQPAELEDSGVYFCASSPGELAGRWDQETQYFGPGTRLLVL.

This clone appeared a few times. The V gene is TRBV4-1, the J gene TRBJ1-5; 7 bases align to TRBD1. The J segment lost 6 bases and the V segment lost 0 bases, leaving 5 bases of the junction unmatched. This CDR3 is 15 amino acids long. The germline V gene encodes CDR1 MGHRA and CDR2 YSYEKL. The CDR3 protein is CASSQDRQGGQPQHF. CDR3 coding DNA: TGCGCCAGCAGCCAAGATAGACAGGGAGGTCAGCCCCAGCATTTT.

The chain couples TRBV10-1 to TRBJ2-3, with TRBD2 matching 10 bases. Unmatched junction bases numbered 5, after V lost 6 bases and J lost 2 bases. The germline V gene encodes CDR1 WNHNN and CDR2 SYGVQD (reference sequence). The length of the CDR3 is 15 residues. DNA of the CDR3: TGCGCCAGCAGGGCCAGCGGGAGGGTCACAGATACGCAGTATTTT. This encodes CASRASGRVTDTQYF.

The table lists this clone with a count of one. V and J are TRBV15 and TRBJ2-1; 7 bases align to TRBD2. The CDR3 is made up of 16 amino acids. Germline V gene sequence: CDR1 LNHNV, CDR2 YYDKDF (reference sequence). The junction had 7 bases not matched to a gene; V was cut back by 4 bases and J by 1 base. CDR3 DNA sequence: TGTGCCACCAGCATGGGAGGGAGTCGGTCCTACAATGAGCAGTTCTTC. The encoded protein is CATSMGGSRSYNEQFF.